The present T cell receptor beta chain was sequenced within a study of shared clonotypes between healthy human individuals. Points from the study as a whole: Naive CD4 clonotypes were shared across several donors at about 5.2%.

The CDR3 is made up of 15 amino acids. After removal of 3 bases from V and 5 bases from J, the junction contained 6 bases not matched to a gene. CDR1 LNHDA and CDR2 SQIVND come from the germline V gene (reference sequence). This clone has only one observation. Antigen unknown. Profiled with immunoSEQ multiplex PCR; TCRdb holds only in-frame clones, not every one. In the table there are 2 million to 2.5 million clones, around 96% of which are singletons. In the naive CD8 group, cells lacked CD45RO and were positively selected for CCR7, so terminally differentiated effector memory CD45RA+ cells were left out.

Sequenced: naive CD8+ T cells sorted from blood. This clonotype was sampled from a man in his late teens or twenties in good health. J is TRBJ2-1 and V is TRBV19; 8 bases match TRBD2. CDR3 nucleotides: TGTGCCAGTAGTATTACGGCGGGGGGCCACAATGAGCAGTTCTTC. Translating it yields CASSITAGGHNEQFF.